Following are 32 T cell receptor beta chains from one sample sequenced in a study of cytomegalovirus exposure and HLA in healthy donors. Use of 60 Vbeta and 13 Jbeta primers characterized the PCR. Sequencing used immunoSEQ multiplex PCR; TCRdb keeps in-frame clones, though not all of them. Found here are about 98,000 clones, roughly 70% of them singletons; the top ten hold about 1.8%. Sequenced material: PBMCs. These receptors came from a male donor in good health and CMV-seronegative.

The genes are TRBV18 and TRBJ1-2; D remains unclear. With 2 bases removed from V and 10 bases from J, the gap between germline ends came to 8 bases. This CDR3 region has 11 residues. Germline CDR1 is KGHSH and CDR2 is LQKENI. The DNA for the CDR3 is TGTGCCAGCTCACCAGGGCAGGACTACACCTTC. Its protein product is CASSPGQDYTF.

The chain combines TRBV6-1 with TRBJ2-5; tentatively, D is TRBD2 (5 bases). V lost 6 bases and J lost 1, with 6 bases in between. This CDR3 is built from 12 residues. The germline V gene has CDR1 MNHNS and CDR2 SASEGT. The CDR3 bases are TGTGCCAGCAGGGACTTCCAAGAGACCCAGTACTTC. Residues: CASRDFQETQYF.

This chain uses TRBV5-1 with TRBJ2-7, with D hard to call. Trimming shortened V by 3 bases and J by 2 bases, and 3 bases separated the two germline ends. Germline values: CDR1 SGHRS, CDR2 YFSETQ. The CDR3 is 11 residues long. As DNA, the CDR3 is TGCGCCAGCAGCTCAGCCTACGAGCAGTACTTC. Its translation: CASSSAYEQYF.

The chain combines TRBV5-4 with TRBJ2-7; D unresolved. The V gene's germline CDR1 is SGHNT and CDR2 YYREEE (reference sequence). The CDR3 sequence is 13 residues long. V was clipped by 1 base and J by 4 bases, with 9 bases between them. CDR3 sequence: CASSLSAEYEQYF. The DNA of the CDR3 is TGTGCCAGCAGCTTGAGTGCGGAATACGAGCAGTACTTC.

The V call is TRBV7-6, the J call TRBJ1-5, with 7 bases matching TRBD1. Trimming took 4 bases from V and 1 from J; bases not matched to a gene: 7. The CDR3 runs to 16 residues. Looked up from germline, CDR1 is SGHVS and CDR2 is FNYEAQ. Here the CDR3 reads CASSSNRGRSNQPQHF. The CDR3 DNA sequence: TGTGCCAGCAGCTCTAACAGGGGAAGGAGCAATCAGCCCCAGCATTTT. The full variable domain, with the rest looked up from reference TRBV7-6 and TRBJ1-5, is GAGVSQSPRYKVTKRGQDVALRCDPISGHVSLYWYRQALGQGPEFLTYFNYEAQQDKSGLPNDRFSAERPEGSISTLTIQRTEQRDSAMYRCASSSNRGRSNQPQHFGDGTRLSIL.

For the CDR3, the DNA is TGTGCCACCAGCAGTGGACAGGAGCCTGGGAATGAGCAGTTCTTC. It specifies CATSSGQEPGNEQFF. The chain employs TRBV15 and TRBJ2-1; 7 nucleotides match TRBD1. CDR1 is LNHNV and CDR2 is YYDKDF in the germline V gene (reference sequence). The CDR3 has 15 residues. The junction had 9 bases not matched to a gene; V was cut back by 3 bases and J by 7 bases.

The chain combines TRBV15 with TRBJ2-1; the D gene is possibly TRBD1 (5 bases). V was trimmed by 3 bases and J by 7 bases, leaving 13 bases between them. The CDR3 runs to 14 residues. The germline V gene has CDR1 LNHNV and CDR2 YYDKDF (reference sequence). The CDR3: CATSSSRVSNEQFF. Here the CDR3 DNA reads TGTGCCACCAGCAGCTCCAGGGTATCGAATGAGCAGTTCTTC.

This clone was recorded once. In DNA, the CDR3 is TGTGCCAGTCTCAAACTTCTTGGCTCCTACGAGCAGTACTTC. Translation: CASLKLLGSYEQYF. The chain recombines TRBV2 with TRBJ2-7; D gene ambiguous. V lost 9 bases and J 0 bases, leaving 15 bases between the germline ends. CDR3 length: 14 amino acids. Germline CDR1 reads SNHLY; CDR2 reads FYNNEI.

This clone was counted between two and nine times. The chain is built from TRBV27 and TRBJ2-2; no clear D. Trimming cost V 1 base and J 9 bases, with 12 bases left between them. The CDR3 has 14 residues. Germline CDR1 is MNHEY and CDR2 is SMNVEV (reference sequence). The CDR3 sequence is CASSLFFDGRELFF. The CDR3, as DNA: TGTGCCAGCAGTTTATTTTTCGATGGCCGGGAGCTGTTTTTT.

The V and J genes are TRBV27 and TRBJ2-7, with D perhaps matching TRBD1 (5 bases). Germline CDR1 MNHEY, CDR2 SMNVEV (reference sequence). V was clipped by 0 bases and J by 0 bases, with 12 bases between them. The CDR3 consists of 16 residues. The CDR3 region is CASSLSPPQGSYEQYF. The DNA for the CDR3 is TGTGCCAGCAGTTTATCTCCCCCTCAGGGCTCCTACGAGCAGTACTTC.

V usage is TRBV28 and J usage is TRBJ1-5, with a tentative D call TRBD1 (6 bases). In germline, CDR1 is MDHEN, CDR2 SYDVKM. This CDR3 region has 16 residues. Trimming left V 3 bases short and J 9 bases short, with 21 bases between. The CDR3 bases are TGTGCCAGCAGTTTCCGTAACCGGGACACAAAAAGGCCCCAGCATTTT. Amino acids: CASSFRNRDTKRPQHF.

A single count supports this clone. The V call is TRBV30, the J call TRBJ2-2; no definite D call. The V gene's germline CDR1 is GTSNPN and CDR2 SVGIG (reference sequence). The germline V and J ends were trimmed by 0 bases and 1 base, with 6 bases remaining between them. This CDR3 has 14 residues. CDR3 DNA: TGTGCCTGGAGTGTTCGGAGGAACACCGGGGAGCTGTTTTTT. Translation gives CAWSVRRNTGELFF.

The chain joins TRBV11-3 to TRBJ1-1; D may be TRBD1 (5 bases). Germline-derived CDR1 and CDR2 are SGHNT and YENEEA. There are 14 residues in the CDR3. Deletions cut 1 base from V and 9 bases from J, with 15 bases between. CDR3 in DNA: TGTGCCAGCAGCTTAGGGGGGGGGACGGATAAAGCTTTCTTT. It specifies CASSLGGGTDKAFF. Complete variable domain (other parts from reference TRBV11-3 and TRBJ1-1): EAGVVQSPRYKIIEKKQPVAFWCNPISGHNTLYWYLQNLGQGPELLIRYENEEAVDDSQLPKDRFSAERLKGVDSTLKIQPAELGDSAVYLCASSLGGGTDKAFFGQGTRLTVV.

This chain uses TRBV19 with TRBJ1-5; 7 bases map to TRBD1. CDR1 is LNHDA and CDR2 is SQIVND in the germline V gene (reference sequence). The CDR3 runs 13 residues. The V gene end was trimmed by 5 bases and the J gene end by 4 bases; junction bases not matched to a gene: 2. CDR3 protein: CASSVDRNQPQHF. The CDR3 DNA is TGTGCCAGTAGTGTGGACAGGAATCAGCCCCAGCATTTT.

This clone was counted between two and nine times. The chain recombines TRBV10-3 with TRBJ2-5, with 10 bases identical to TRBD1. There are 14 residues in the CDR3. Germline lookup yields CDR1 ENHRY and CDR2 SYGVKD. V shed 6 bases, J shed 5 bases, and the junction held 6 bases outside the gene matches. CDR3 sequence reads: CAIRGTGELETQYF. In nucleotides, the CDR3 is TGTGCCATCAGAGGGACAGGGGAATTGGAGACCCAGTACTTC.

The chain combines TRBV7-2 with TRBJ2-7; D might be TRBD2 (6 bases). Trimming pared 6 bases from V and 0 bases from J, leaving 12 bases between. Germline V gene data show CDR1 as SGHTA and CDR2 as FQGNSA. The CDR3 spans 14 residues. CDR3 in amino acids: CASSPSGPSYEQYF. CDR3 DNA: TGTGCCAGCAGTCCGAGCGGGCCCTCCTACGAGCAGTACTTC.

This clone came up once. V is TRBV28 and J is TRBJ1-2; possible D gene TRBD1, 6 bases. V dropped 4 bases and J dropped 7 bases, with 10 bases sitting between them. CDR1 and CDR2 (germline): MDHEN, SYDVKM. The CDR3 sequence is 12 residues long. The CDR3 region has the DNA TGTGCCAGCAGTTCCCAAGGGGGTGGCTACACCTTC. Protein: CASSSQGGGYTF.

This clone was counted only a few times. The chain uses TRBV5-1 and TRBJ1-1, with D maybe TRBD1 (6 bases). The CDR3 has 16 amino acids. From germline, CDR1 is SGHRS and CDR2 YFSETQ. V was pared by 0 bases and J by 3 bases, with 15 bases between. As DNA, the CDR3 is TGCGCCAGCAGCTTGGCGGAGGGGAGGGGGTACACTGAAGCTTTCTTT. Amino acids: CASSLAEGRGYTEAFF.

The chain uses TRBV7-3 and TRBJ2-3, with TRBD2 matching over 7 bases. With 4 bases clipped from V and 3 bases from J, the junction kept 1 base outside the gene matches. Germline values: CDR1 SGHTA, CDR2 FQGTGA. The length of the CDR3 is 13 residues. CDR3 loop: CASSWGGTDTQYF. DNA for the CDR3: TGTGCCAGCAGCTGGGGAGGGACAGATACGCAGTATTTT.

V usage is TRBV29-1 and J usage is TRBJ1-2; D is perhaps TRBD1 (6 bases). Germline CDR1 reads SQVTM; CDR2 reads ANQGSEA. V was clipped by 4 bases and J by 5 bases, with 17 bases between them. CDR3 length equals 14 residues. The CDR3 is CSVVGGAGMYGYTF. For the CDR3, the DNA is TGCAGCGTTGTGGGGGGGGCGGGGATGTATGGCTACACCTTC. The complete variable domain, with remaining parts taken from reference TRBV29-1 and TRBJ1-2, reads SAVISQKPSRDICQRGTSLTIQCQVDSQVTMMFWYRQQPGQSLTLIATANQGSEATYESGFVIDKFPISRPNLTFSTLTVSNMSPEDSSIYLCSVVGGAGMYGYTFGSGTRLTVV.

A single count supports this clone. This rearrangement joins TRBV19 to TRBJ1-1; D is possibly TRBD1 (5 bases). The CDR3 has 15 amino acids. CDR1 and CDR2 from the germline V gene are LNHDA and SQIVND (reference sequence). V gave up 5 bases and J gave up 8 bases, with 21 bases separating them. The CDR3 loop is CASSPKYPRGKEAFF. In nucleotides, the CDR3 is TGTGCCAGTAGTCCTAAATACCCAAGGGGAAAAGAAGCTTTCTTT.

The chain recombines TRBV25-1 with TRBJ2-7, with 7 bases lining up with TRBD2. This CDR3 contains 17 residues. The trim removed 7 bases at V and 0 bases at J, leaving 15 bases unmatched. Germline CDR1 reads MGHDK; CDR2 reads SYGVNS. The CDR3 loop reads CASNPSGPAGNSYEQYF. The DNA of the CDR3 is TGTGCCAGCAATCCCAGCGGACCAGCGGGGAACTCCTACGAGCAGTACTTC.

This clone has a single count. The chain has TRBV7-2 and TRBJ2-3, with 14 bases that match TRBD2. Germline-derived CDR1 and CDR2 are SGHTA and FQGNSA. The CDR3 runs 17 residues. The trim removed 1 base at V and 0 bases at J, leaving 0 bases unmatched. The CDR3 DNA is TGTGCCAGCAGCTTAGGACTAGCGGGGGGGAGCACAGATACGCAGTATTTT. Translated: CASSLGLAGGSTDTQYF.

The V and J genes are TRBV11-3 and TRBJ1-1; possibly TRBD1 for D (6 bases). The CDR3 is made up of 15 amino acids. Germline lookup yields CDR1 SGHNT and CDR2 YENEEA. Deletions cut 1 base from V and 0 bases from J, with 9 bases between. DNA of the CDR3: TGTGCCAGCAGCTTAGGGGGGACACTGAACACTGAAGCTTTCTTT. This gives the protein CASSLGGTLNTEAFF.

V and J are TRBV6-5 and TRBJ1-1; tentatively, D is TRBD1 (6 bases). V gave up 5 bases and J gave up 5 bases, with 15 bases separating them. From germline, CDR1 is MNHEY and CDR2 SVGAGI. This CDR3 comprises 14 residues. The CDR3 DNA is TGTGCCAGCAGTGAAAGCGGGGGGCGGACTGAAGCTTTCTTT. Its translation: CASSESGGRTEAFF.

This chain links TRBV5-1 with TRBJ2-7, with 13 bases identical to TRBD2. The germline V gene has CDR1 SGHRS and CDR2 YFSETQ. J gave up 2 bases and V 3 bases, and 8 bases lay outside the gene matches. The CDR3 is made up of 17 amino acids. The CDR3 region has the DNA TGCGCCAGCAGCTCATCACTAGCGGGAGGGGAACCCTACGAGCAGTACTTC. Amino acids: CASSSSLAGGEPYEQYF.

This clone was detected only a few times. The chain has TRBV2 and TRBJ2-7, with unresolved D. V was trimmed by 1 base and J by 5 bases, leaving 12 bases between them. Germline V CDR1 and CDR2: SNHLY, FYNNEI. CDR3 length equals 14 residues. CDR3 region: CASSEEYILNEQYF. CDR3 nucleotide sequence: TGTGCCAGCAGTGAAGAGTATATTCTAAACGAGCAGTACTTC.

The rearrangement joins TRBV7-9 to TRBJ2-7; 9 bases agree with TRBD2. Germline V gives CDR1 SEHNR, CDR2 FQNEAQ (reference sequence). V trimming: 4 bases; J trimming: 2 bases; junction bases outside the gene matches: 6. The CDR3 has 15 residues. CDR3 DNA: TGTGCCAGCAGCTGGCTAGCGGGAAGAGCCTACGAGCAGTACTTC. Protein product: CASSWLAGRAYEQYF.

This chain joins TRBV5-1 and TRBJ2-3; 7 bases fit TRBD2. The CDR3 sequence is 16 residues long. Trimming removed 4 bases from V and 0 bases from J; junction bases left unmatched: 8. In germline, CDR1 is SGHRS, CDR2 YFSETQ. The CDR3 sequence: CASSAWTRPSTDTQYF. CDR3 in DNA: TGCGCCAGCAGCGCGTGGACTAGACCTAGCACAGATACGCAGTATTTT.

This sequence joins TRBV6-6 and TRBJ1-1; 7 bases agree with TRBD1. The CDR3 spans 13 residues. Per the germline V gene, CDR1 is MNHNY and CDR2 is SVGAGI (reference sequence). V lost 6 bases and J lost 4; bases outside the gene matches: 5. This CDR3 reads CASRPRTGTEAFF. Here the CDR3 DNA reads TGTGCCAGCAGACCCAGGACAGGCACTGAAGCTTTCTTT.

The CDR3 DNA sequence: TGTGCCAGCAGCCCCCGTCCCGGGACAGGGTCTGGGGCCAACGTCCTGACTTTC. Translating gives CASSPRPGTGSGANVLTF. The chain carries TRBV7-2 and TRBJ2-6; 9 positions match TRBD1. Trimming took 5 bases from V and 1 from J; bases not matched to a gene: 9. This CDR3 has 18 amino acids. Germline V CDR1 and CDR2: SGHTA, FQGNSA.

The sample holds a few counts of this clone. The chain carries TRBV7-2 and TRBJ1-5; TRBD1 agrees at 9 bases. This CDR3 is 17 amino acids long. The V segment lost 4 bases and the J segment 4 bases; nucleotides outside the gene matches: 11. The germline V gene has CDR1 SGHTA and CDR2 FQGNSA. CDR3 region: CASSSLAGTGRNQPQHF. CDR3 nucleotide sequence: TGTGCCAGCAGCTCACTCGCCGGGACAGGGCGGAATCAGCCCCAGCATTTT.